These T cell receptor beta chains were read from a single sample in a study of blood T cell repertoires in COVID-19. Sequenced by immunoSEQ multiplex PCR; TCRdb stores in-frame clones only, minus some. Of 190,000 or so clones in the sample, about 93% were seen once. The source material was peripheral blood. Every receptor here comes from a young man with COVID-19, enrolled during active disease. CDR3s include the opening cysteine and the closing phenylalanine or tryptophan.

>TRBJ1-1|TRBV4-1
CASSHDRGIDTEAFF
>TRBJ1-1|TRBV18
CASSPIQQGAGVNTEAFF
>TRBJ2-2|TRBV10-3
CAISDREDTGELFF
>TRBJ2-1|TRBV6-1
CASSEPQGGGDEQFF
>TRBJ1-2|TRBV24-1
CATSDVTGSGYTF
>TRBJ1-5|TRBV11-2
CASSRSGGQVASNQPQHF
>TRBJ2-1|TRBV15
CAIRTGDNEQFF
>TRBJ2-1|TRBV2
CASLFSRGEQFF
>TRBJ2-5|TRBV18
CASSLNRGSVETQYF
>TRBJ1-5|TRBV9
CASSEGTANQPQHF